This TCR beta chain was sequenced for a study of CD8+ T cells in alopecia areata. About the study: Treated patients received oral tofacitinib, 5 to 10 mg twice daily. The tofacitinib course ran for 6 to 18 months and was followed by 6 months off drug. Study results and caveats: Higher clonality than in normal scalp was seen in lesional scalp, especially alopecia totalis/universalis. Sharing of TCR sequences between patients (possibly for HLA-related reasons) was less clear than in mice.

This clone was recorded a few times. Its matching antigen is unknown. V trimming: 1 base; J trimming: 3 bases; junction bases outside the gene matches: 0. CDR1 and CDR2 (germline): SEHNR, FQNEAQ (reference sequence). The CDR3 consists of 14 residues. cDNA serving as the sequencing template came from extracted, reverse transcribed RNA. Repertoires were generated with immunoSEQ multiplex PCR, while TCRdb's copy carries only in-frame clones and drops some. The sample shows 110,000 or so clones, about two fifths of them seen only once. This TCR was recovered from a human donor with alopecia areata. The sequenced material came from CD4+ T cells sorted from blood. The chain employs TRBV7-9 and TRBJ2-4; 7 nucleotides align to TRBD2. CDR3 DNA: TGTGCCAGCAGCTTAGGGGAGGGCAAAAACATTCAGTACTTC. This encodes CASSLGEGKNIQYF. Full variable domain (remainder filled in from reference TRBV7-9 and TRBJ2-4): DTGVSQNPRHKITKRGQNVTFRCDPISEHNRLYWYRQTLGQGPEFLTYFQNEAQLEKSRLLSDRFSAERPKGSFSTLEIQRTEQGDSAMYLCASSLGEGKNIQYFGAGTRLSVL.